This T cell receptor beta chain emerged from a study of T cells in Graves' hyperthyroidism and ophthalmopathy. This clonotype occurred many times. Germline V gene lookup returns CDR1 SGHTA and CDR2 FQGTGA. V gave up 2 bases and J gave up 6 bases, with 11 bases separating them. The CDR3 spans 13 residues. Researchers amplified the TCR beta CDR3 regions from RNA transcripts. An initial round of RT-PCR targeting the TCR CDR3 relied on the HTBI primer set. TCRdb ran MiXCR on the multiplex PCR reads and lists one entry per CDR3 protein. Here the sample spans roughly 200,000 distinct CDR3 sequences, about 16% being singletons.

Sequenced sample: blood. The clonotype comes from a man aged 35 to 55 with Graves' hyperthyroidism. The chain is built from TRBV7-3 and TRBJ2-7, with no clear D. CDR3 nucleotide sequence: TGTGCCAGCAGCTTACTTTCGGGCGGCGAGCAGTACTTC. Translation: CASSLLSGGEQYF.